This TCR beta chain was recorded in a study of a mutant IDH1 vaccine in newly diagnosed glioma. The time point denotes: week 47, end of study. One vaccine dose held 300 ug of mutant IDH1 20-mer peptide and came with topical imiquimod. Sequenced by immunoSEQ multiplex PCR; TCRdb stores in-frame clones only, minus some. The repertoire holds about 94,000 clones, with just under 90% as singletons. Germline V CDR1 and CDR2: SEHNR, FQNEAQ (reference sequence). The CDR3 contains 15 residues. The V and J ends lost 2 bases and 1 base, in that order; junction bases with no gene match: 4. About this clone: Its antigen is unidentified.

V usage is TRBV7-9 and J usage is TRBJ2-5, with 7 bases aligning to TRBD1. This sample comprised PBMCs, obtained from a glioma patient whose treatment included an IDH1 peptide vaccine. This TCR was sampled from a woman aged 45-65 years with glioma. The CDR3 region is CASSLRGQLQETQYF. The CDR3 DNA sequence: TGTGCCAGCAGCTTAAGGGGACAGCTCCAAGAGACCCAGTACTTC.